These 21 T cell receptor beta chains were all obtained from the same sample, sequenced in a study of chemoradiotherapy in HPV16-positive cancers. Generated by immunoSEQ multiplex PCR, the TCRdb table keeps only in-frame clones and is missing some. The sample lists approximately 9,300 clones; about 83% were seen once. Material: blood, obtained from a patient who underwent chemoradiotherapy. These receptors all come from a human donor with HPV-associated anogenital cancer.

The chain links TRBV18 to TRBJ1-1; 7 nucleotides agree with TRBD1. The germline gives CDR1 KGHSH, CDR2 LQKENI. The junction had 13 bases not matched to a gene; V was cut back by 3 bases and J by 6 bases. CDR3 length: 16 amino acids. CDR3 amino acids: CASSPFRNTGAAEAFF. In DNA form, the CDR3 reads TGTGCCAGCTCACCGTTCCGGAATACAGGGGCGGCTGAAGCTTTCTTT.

This clone occurred once. CDR3 residues: CASSWEMGVTRGSDEKLFF. The CDR3 region has the DNA TGTGCCAGCAGCTGGGAAATGGGTGTAACGAGGGGGTCGGATGAAAAACTGTTTTTT. The chain joins TRBV7-7 to TRBJ1-4; D might be TRBD1 (6 bases). This CDR3 has 19 residues. The germline V gene has CDR1 SSHAT and CDR2 FNYEAQ (reference sequence). With 4 bases removed from V and 6 bases from J, the gap between germline ends came to 27 bases.

The chain has TRBV5-1 and TRBJ1-2; D is perhaps TRBD1 (6 bases). This CDR3 has 13 residues. Trimming stripped 4 bases from V and 4 bases from J, with 11 bases between. CDR1 and CDR2 from the germline V gene are SGHRS and YFSETQ. Here the CDR3 reads CASSPDRSYGYTF. The DNA for the CDR3 is TGCGCCAGCAGCCCAGACAGGAGCTATGGCTACACCTTC.

V usage is TRBV2 and J usage is TRBJ2-7; D possibly corresponds to TRBD1 (5 bases). The germline gives CDR1 SNHLY, CDR2 FYNNEI. This CDR3 region has 13 residues. V was clipped by 6 bases and J by 3 bases, with 12 bases between them. This CDR3 is CASSQGELYEQYF. CDR3 DNA sequence: TGTGCCAGCAGCCAGGGCGAGCTCTACGAGCAGTACTTC.

The gene calls are TRBV18 and TRBJ2-1, with TRBD1 identical over 8 bases. Germline V gene lookup returns CDR1 KGHSH and CDR2 LQKENI. Losses at the gene ends were 2 bases for V and 5 bases for J; bases not matched to a gene: 5. The length of the CDR3 is 15 residues. CDR3 residues: CASSPARQGNNEQFF. The CDR3 DNA reads as TGTGCCAGCTCACCAGCGAGACAGGGGAACAATGAGCAGTTCTTC.

V gene TRBV7-9 combines with J gene TRBJ1-4; D gene unclear. V lost 10 bases and J 0 bases, leaving 15 bases between the germline ends. The CDR3 covers 15 residues. CDR1 and CDR2 (germline): SEHNR, FQNEAQ (reference sequence). This CDR3 is CATGRGASTNEKLFF. As DNA, the CDR3 is TGTGCCACCGGTCGAGGAGCTTCAACTAATGAAAAACTGTTTTTT.

This clone appeared a single time. The rearrangement links TRBV19 to TRBJ1-1, with 10 nucleotides matching TRBD1. V was pared by 3 bases and J by 4 bases, with 5 bases of the junction left unmatched. The CDR3 extends over 15 amino acids. Germline assignment: CDR1 LNHDA and CDR2 SQIVND (reference sequence). CDR3 in amino acids: CASSMTGGAATEAFF. In nucleotides, the CDR3 is TGTGCCAGTAGTATGACAGGGGGCGCGGCCACTGAAGCTTTCTTT.

This CDR3 is CASSEARYGYTF. The CDR3 DNA reads as TGTGCCAGCAGTGAAGCGCGGTATGGCTACACCTTC. This chain uses TRBV2 with TRBJ1-2; D unclear. The V gene lost 0 bases and the J gene lost 5 bases, with 4 bases spanning the gap. Germline loops: CDR1 SNHLY, CDR2 FYNNEI. The CDR3 has 12 residues.

This clone was detected only a few times. V gene TRBV6-1 combines with J gene TRBJ1-2; D unclear. The CDR3 is made up of 13 amino acids. Trimming removed 7 bases from V and 3 bases from J, with 12 bases in between. Germline V lookup: CDR1 MNHNS, CDR2 SASEGT. This CDR3 reads CASTGSPYYGYTF. CDR3 nucleotides: TGTGCCAGCACAGGTTCCCCCTACTATGGCTACACCTTC.

Here the CDR3 DNA reads TGCGCCAGCAGCCAAGACTTATGGGGGGAAAAACTGTTTTTT. Translated, it gives CASSQDLWGEKLFF. The V gene is TRBV4-1, the J gene TRBJ1-4; D is perhaps TRBD1 (5 bases). Germline CDR1 MGHRA, CDR2 YSYEKL. This CDR3 comprises 14 residues. The V end was cut by 0 bases, the J end by 8 bases, with 10 bases between.

The chain carries TRBV18 and TRBJ1-2, with TRBD1 identical over 12 bases. With V trimmed by 4 bases and J by 8 bases, 11 bases remained unmatched. The length of the CDR3 is 16 residues. Germline CDR1 reads KGHSH; CDR2 reads LQKENI. CDR3 sequence: CASSLWGTGGPDGYTF. The CDR3 DNA follows: TGTGCCAGCTCACTTTGGGGGACAGGGGGCCCCGACGGCTACACCTTC.

The chain combines TRBV5-4 with TRBJ2-2; TRBD2 might be the D (6 bases). Germline V CDR1 and CDR2: SGHNT, YYREEE (reference sequence). Trimming took 1 base from V and 1 from J, leaving 11 bases between them. This CDR3 is 16 amino acids long. CDR3 in amino acids: CASSLHPGGNTGELFF. The CDR3 coding sequence is TGTGCCAGCAGCTTGCACCCCGGGGGGAACACCGGGGAGCTGTTTTTT.

The chain uses TRBV5-4 and TRBJ1-1, with 7 nucleotides matching TRBD1. The V gene end was trimmed by 0 bases and the J gene end by 0 bases; junction bases not matched to a gene: 5. The CDR3 length is 16 residues. Germline V gives CDR1 SGHNT, CDR2 YYREEE (reference sequence). The CDR3 sequence is CASSLDPGGVNTEAFF. In nucleotides, the CDR3 is TGTGCCAGCAGCTTGGACCCAGGGGGGGTGAACACTGAAGCTTTCTTT.

The gene calls are TRBV30 and TRBJ2-1; possible D gene TRBD2, 6 bases. The CDR3 runs to 16 residues. Germline V lookup: CDR1 GTSNPN, CDR2 SVGIG (reference sequence). Deletions cut 1 base from V and 5 bases from J, with 18 bases between. The CDR3 protein is CAWSAPHALANNEQFF. CDR3 sequence (DNA): TGTGCCTGGAGTGCCCCCCATGCTCTAGCGAACAATGAGCAGTTCTTC. Using reference TRBV30 and TRBJ2-1 for the parts outside the CDR3, the full variable domain is SQTIHQWPATLVQPVGSPLSLECTVEGTSNPNLYWYRQAAGRGLQLLFYSVGIGQISSEVPQNLSASRPQDRQFILSSKKLLLSDSGFYLCAWSAPHALANNEQFFGPGTRLTVL.

In its sample, this clone ranks as medium-sized. V is TRBV13 and J is TRBJ2-7, with 9 bases lining up with TRBD1. The junction had 7 bases not matched to a gene; V was cut back by 1 base and J by 6 bases. CDR3 size: 15 residues. CDR1 and CDR2 (germline): PRHDT, FYEKMQ (reference sequence). The CDR3 nucleotides read TGTGCCAGCAGCTTAGAGGGACAGGGTACGGCCGAGCAGTACTTC. Its protein is CASSLEGQGTAEQYF. Based on the CDR3 plus reference TRBV13 and TRBJ2-7, the full variable domain is AAGVIQSPRHLIKEKRETATLKCYPIPRHDTVYWYQQGPGQDPQFLISFYEKMQSDKGSIPDRFSAQQFSDYHSELNMSSLELGDSALYFCASSLEGQGTAEQYFGPGTRLTVT.

The gene calls are TRBV5-6 and TRBJ1-3; D not certain. Germline CDR1 reads SGHDT; CDR2 reads YYEEEE. CDR3 length equals 14 residues. V was trimmed by 0 bases and J by 0 bases, leaving 4 bases between them. CDR3 amino acids: CASSLGSSGNTIYF. The CDR3 DNA sequence: TGTGCCAGCAGCTTGGGGAGCTCTGGAAACACCATATATTTT.

The rearrangement links TRBV6-5 to TRBJ1-2, with TRBD1 as a possible D gene (6 bases). V dropped 6 bases and J dropped 4 bases, with 12 bases sitting between them. The CDR3 is 13 residues long. Germline CDR1 and CDR2: MNHEY and SVGAGI. The CDR3, as DNA: TGTGCCAGCAGAACGGACAGTTCCTATGGCTACACCTTC. It codes for CASRTDSSYGYTF.

The chain combines TRBV18 with TRBJ2-5, with D tentatively TRBD2 (5 bases). Germline CDR1 KGHSH, CDR2 LQKENI. The V gene lost 6 bases and the J gene lost 5 bases, with 7 bases spanning the gap. The CDR3 consists of 11 residues. CDR3 in DNA: TGTGCCAGCTCGTCGGGGGAGACCCAGTACTTC. Its translation: CASSSGETQYF.

The table lists this clone with a few counts. The CDR3 bases are TGTGCCAGTAGTGTCTCCTACTTGGGGGGCTACACCTTC. Encoded protein: CASSVSYLGGYTF. V and J are TRBV19 and TRBJ1-2; D is undetermined. CDR1 and CDR2 from the germline V gene are LNHDA and SQIVND (reference sequence). Trimming stripped 5 bases from V and 8 bases from J, with 15 bases between. The CDR3 length is 13 residues. Full variable domain (outside the CDR3, taken from reference TRBV19 and TRBJ1-2): DGGITQSPKYLFRKEGQNVTLSCEQNLNHDAMYWYRQDPGQGLRLIYYSQIVNDFQKGDIAEGYSVSREKKESFPLTVTSAQKNPTAFYLCASSVSYLGGYTFGSGTRLTVV.

This sequence joins TRBV7-2 and TRBJ2-2; no firm D call. The V end was cut by 6 bases, the J end by 5 bases, with 7 bases between. From germline, CDR1 is SGHTA and CDR2 FQGNSA. The CDR3 totals 12 residues. The CDR3 protein is CASRVTTGELFF. The CDR3 DNA reads TGTGCCAGCAGGGTTACTACCGGGGAGCTGTTTTTT.

The chain is built from TRBV13 and TRBJ2-1, with 12 bases fitting TRBD2. Unmatched junction bases numbered 10, after V lost 4 bases and J lost 9 bases. Germline CDR1 reads PRHDT; CDR2 reads FYEKMQ (reference sequence). This CDR3 is 16 amino acids long. This chain's CDR3 is CASSSATTSGGIEQFF. CDR3 nucleotides: TGTGCCAGCAGCTCGGCTACGACTAGCGGGGGTATTGAGCAGTTCTTC.